This T cell receptor (beta chain) was sequenced during a study of T cell responses to AZD1222 COVID-19 vaccine. V lost 6 bases, J lost 6 bases, and 9 bases lay in between. Looked up from germline, CDR1 is MNHEY and CDR2 is SVGAGI. CDR3 length: 11 residues. Second doses that came at about 4 or about 12 weeks were put together. On this clone: What it binds is unknown.

Measured with immunoSEQ multiplex PCR; TCRdb has only the in-frame clones, and not every one. Among about 75,000 clones, around 87% were seen once, and the ten largest hold less than 20%. Study-wide points: The donors showed a predominance of white British ancestry and of females, with possible underestimation of clonal diversity. Repertoire sampling occurred only after the peak T cell response.

Material: peripheral blood, obtained 28 days after the second AZD1222 dose. This sequence was found in an adult who received the AZD1222 COVID-19 vaccine. This sequence joins TRBV6-5 and TRBJ2-7, with a possible D match to TRBD2 (6 bases). The CDR3 DNA reads TGTGCCAGCAGAGCTAGCGCCGAGCAGTACTTC. Its translation: CASRASAEQYF.